This T cell receptor beta chain was sequenced for a study of T-cell reconstitution after alpha-beta-depleted transplantation in children. Using unique molecular identifiers, the investigators prepared the TCRbeta library. Via MiXCR, TCRdb re-called the PCR reads, giving one row per CDR3 protein. The top ten clones hold about 0.79% of a sample with around 670,000 distinct CDR3 sequences, around 13% of them seen once. Unmatched junction bases numbered 11, after V lost 3 bases and J lost 7 bases. Per the germline V gene, CDR1 is DFQATT and CDR2 is SNEGSKA (reference sequence). The CDR3 loop spans 14 amino acids. Study-wide results and caveats: Expanded graft clones, several hundred of them, were reportedly the source of alpha-beta T cells about two months after transplant. T-cell counts and diversity at one year post-transplant came mainly from newly produced T cells. Recipient T cells and thymic progenitors that survived gave rise to the high TCRbeta diversity observed at day 60 in some patients.

Of note for this clonotype: Its specificity is unknown.

The origin of this receptor is a girl aged 2 to 9 with congenital amegakaryocytic thrombocytopenia, due to receive a stem cell transplant. Source: PBMCs, taken before TCRalphabeta/CD19-depleted stem cell transplant. The chain employs TRBV20-1 and TRBJ1-1; 7 positions match TRBD1. The CDR3 DNA is TGCAGTGCTAGTGGCAGGGGGATAGGTTATGAAGCTTTCTTT. It codes for CSASGRGIGYEAFF.